This T cell receptor beta chain was identified during a study of T cell responses to AZD1222 COVID-19 vaccine. As concerns this clone: Its antigen is still unknown.

Study-level results: After two AZD1222 doses, spike-specific TCR breadth and depth rose versus day 0.

Assay: immunoSEQ multiplex PCR; the TCRdb copy retains only in-frame clones and omits some. The sample carries more than 75,000 clones, approximately 90% recorded once. CDR1 and CDR2 (germline): MNHEY, SVGAGI. V trimming: 6 bases; J trimming: 9 bases; junction bases outside the gene matches: 11. CDR3 length: 15 amino acids. The chain is built from TRBV6-5 and TRBJ2-1; TRBD1 matches 10 bases. This clonotype was obtained from an adult in good health. Sequenced here: peripheral blood, sampled on day 0 of AZD1222 vaccination. CDR3 coding DNA: TGTGCCAGCAGATCAGACAGGGGGCTTCACCTTGAGCAGTTCTTC. It translates to CASRSDRGLHLEQFF.